These 14 T cell receptor beta chains were sequenced from one sample in a study of identical twins. TCRdb processed the 5' RACE reads anew with MiXCR; each CDR3 protein has one entry. The sample contains 550,000 to 700,000 distinct CDR3 sequences, around a tenth of which appear only once. The sample was also reused in another study, on yellow fever vaccine responses in identical twins.

Sequencing input: PBMCs. The receptors originated from a woman aged 18 to 35 in good health.

This clonotype was observed a few times. This rearrangement joins TRBV12-3 or TRBV12-4 to TRBJ2-1, with D possibly being TRBD1 or TRBD2 (6 bases each). The CDR3 covers 14 residues. V was trimmed by 7 bases and J by 8 bases, leaving 18 bases between them. Here the CDR3 reads CASNAGGRTDEQFF. The CDR3 region has the DNA TGTGCCAGCAACGCCGGGGGCCGAACCGATGAGCAGTTCTTC.

This clonotype occurred a few times. The chain combines TRBV7-9 with TRBJ2-3; D is ambiguous. Trimming left V 4 bases short and J 6 bases short, with 17 bases between. The CDR3 has 15 residues. Germline-derived CDR1 and CDR2 are SEHNR and FQNEAQ (reference sequence). CDR3 loop: CASSSELLGSDTQYF. DNA of the CDR3: TGTGCCAGCAGCTCGGAACTCCTAGGGTCGGATACGCAGTATTTT.

This sequence joins TRBV14 and TRBJ2-1; 8 bases line up with TRBD1. The germline V gene has CDR1 SGHDN and CDR2 FVKESK. The CDR3 runs 17 residues. The V and J ends lost 0 bases and 7 bases, in that order; junction bases with no gene match: 11. The chain's CDR3 is CASSQDGSPYRGNEQFF. The DNA for the CDR3 is TGTGCCAGCAGCCAAGATGGCAGTCCATACAGGGGGAATGAGCAGTTCTTC. Together with reference TRBV14 and TRBJ2-1, the CDR3 gives the full variable domain: EAGVTQFPSHSVIEKGQTVTLRCDPISGHDNLYWYRRVMGKEIKFLLHFVKESKQDESGMPNNRFLAERTGGTYSTLKVQPAELEDSGVYFCASSQDGSPYRGNEQFFGPGTRLTVL.

The chain has TRBV2 and TRBJ2-3; possibly TRBD2 for D (7 bases). The CDR3 has 18 amino acids. V lost 4 bases, J lost 1 base, and 21 bases lay in between. CDR1 SNHLY and CDR2 FYNNEI come from the germline V gene. CDR3 nucleotide sequence: TGTGCCAGCAGTGGGCGTGTGACGGGGGGCCTTGGCACAGATACGCAGTATTTT. Its translation is CASSGRVTGGLGTDTQYF.

This clonotype appeared a few times. The chain is built from TRBV9 and TRBJ2-7, with D unresolved. V shed 3 bases and J shed 1 base, with 17 bases lying between them. Per the germline V gene, CDR1 is SGDLS and CDR2 is YYNGEE. CDR3 length: 16 residues. The CDR3, as DNA: TGTGCCAGCAGCGCCCACCGGACGAATCCATCCTACGAGCAGTACTTC. Translation: CASSAHRTNPSYEQYF. Combining the CDR3 with reference TRBV9 and TRBJ2-7 gives the whole variable domain DSGVTQTPKHLITATGQRVTLRCSPRSGDLSVYWYQQSLDQGLQFLIQYYNGEERAKGNILERFSAQQFPDLHSELNLSSLELGDSALYFCASSAHRTNPSYEQYFGPGTRLTVT.

This clonotype was seen repeatedly, ten times or more. The rearrangement links TRBV12-3 or TRBV12-4 to TRBJ1-5; D possibly corresponds to TRBD1 (5 bases). The germline V and J ends were trimmed by 2 bases and 7 bases, with 12 bases remaining between them. The CDR3 consists of 14 residues. Here the CDR3 reads CASSLTGESQPQHF. DNA for the CDR3: TGTGCCAGCAGTTTAACAGGTGAGAGCCAGCCCCAGCATTTT.

This clonotype was seen a handful of times. V and J are TRBV3-1 and TRBJ2-5; 7 bases match TRBD2. J was trimmed by 0 bases and V by 1 base; bases with no gene match: 5. Germline-derived CDR1 and CDR2 are LGHDT and YNNKEL (reference sequence). The CDR3 runs to 16 residues. The CDR3 DNA reads TGTGCCAGCAGCCAAGCGATAGCGGGCCACCAAGAGACCCAGTACTTC. Amino acids: CASSQAIAGHQETQYF.

This clonotype occurred many times. The CDR3, as DNA: TGTGCCGGCGGACAGCCCAACCAGCCGAGCTCCTACAATGAGCAGTTCTTC. This translates into CAGGQPNQPSSYNEQFF. This chain uses TRBV21-1 with TRBJ2-1; the table names TRBD1, a call not compared with the DNA. TRBV21-1 is a recognized pseudogene. The CDR3 consists of 17 residues.

This clonotype was observed at least ten times. The V and J genes are TRBV12-3 or TRBV12-4 and TRBJ2-1; 7 bases line up with TRBD1. V shed 6 bases and J 1 base; nucleotides not matched to a gene: 9. This CDR3 has 16 amino acids. This chain's CDR3 is CASRLSGTDSYNEQFF. Here the CDR3 DNA reads TGTGCCAGCAGATTATCCGGGACAGATTCCTACAATGAGCAGTTCTTC.

The genes are TRBV28 and TRBJ2-4; unclear D gene. CDR3 size: 16 residues. The germline V gene encodes CDR1 MDHEN and CDR2 SYDVKM. V lost 6 bases to trimming and J lost 0 bases, with 15 bases between them. This CDR3 reads CASRPNPPQAKNIQYF. The CDR3 region has the DNA TGTGCCAGCAGACCAAACCCACCCCAAGCCAAAAACATTCAGTACTTC.

This clonotype appeared a few times. V gene TRBV29-1 combines with J gene TRBJ2-2; possible D gene TRBD1, 5 bases. Germline CDR1 and CDR2: SQVTM and ANQGSEA. The CDR3 has 13 amino acids. The CDR3 coding sequence is TGCACCTTTTTAGGGGCGCTCACCGGGGAGCTGTTTTTT. Translated: CTFLGALTGELFF.

This rearrangement joins TRBV29-1 to TRBJ1-1; no clear D gene. V was pared by 7 bases and J by 3 bases, with 18 bases between. Per germline, CDR1 SQVTM and CDR2 ANQGSEA. The CDR3 is made up of 14 amino acids. CDR3 coding DNA: TGCAGCGCTGGAACCCCGTCAGCCTACACTGAAGCTTTCTTT. Translating it yields CSAGTPSAYTEAFF.

V is TRBV2 and J is TRBJ2-7, with 7 bases lining up with TRBD1. This CDR3 has 14 amino acids. With 6 bases clipped from V and 2 bases from J, the junction kept 7 bases outside the gene matches. Germline loops: CDR1 SNHLY, CDR2 FYNNEI. CDR3 protein: CASSQTGQPYEQYF. The DNA for the CDR3 is TGTGCCAGCAGCCAGACAGGGCAACCCTACGAGCAGTACTTC.

There are many counts of this clonotype. The genes are TRBV24-1 and TRBJ2-1; D ambiguous. Trimming took 4 bases from V and 4 from J, leaving 13 bases between them. The CDR3 loop spans 15 amino acids. Germline V lookup: CDR1 KGHDR, CDR2 SFDVKD. The CDR3 protein is CATSERLGWYNEQFF. CDR3 DNA: TGTGCCACCAGTGAAAGACTGGGCTGGTACAATGAGCAGTTCTTC.